This is a list of T cell receptor beta chains from one sample in a study of shared clonotypes between healthy human individuals. Produced via immunoSEQ multiplex PCR; TCRdb's table is partial and in-frame only. The data contain roughly 1 million clones, about four fifths of them singletons. Sequenced material: memory CD4+ T cells from PBMCs. The receptors derive from a man between 18 and 35 years old in good health. Some clones in this sample may be carry-over from other donors' samples. Both conserved end residues are part of each CDR3. Fields, in order: CDR3 length, V gene, D gene, clone size, J gene, CDR3 DNA, CDR3 protein. The D gene is left open where the match is weak. Clone size, where shown, is once, few, many, or a class for clones that have expanded.

CDR3 length: 13
V gene: TRBV27
D gene: -
clone size: -
J gene: TRBJ2-7
CDR3 DNA: TGTGCCAGCAGGCGGGACGGGACTCTCGAGCAGTACTTC
CDR3 protein: CASRRDGTLEQYF

CDR3 length: 14
V gene: TRBV6-1
D gene: -
clone size: once
J gene: TRBJ2-1
CDR3 DNA: TGTGCCAGCAGTGAAGCGGGAAGGTACGGTGAGCAGTTCTTC
CDR3 protein: CASSEAGRYGEQFF

CDR3 length: 13
V gene: TRBV10-3
D gene: TRBD2
clone size: -
J gene: TRBJ2-7
CDR3 DNA: TGTGCCATCGCCGGGCTAGCGGGTTACGAGCAGTACTTC
CDR3 protein: CAIAGLAGYEQYF

CDR3 length: 14
V gene: TRBV5-1
D gene: -
clone size: -
J gene: TRBJ1-3
CDR3 DNA: TGCGCCAGCAGCCTCCCGGCAGCGGGAAACACCATATATTTT
CDR3 protein: CASSLPAAGNTIYF

CDR3 length: 16
V gene: TRBV15
D gene: TRBD2
clone size: -
J gene: TRBJ2-3
CDR3 DNA: TGTGCCACCAGCAGAGATAGACGACTAGCCACAGATACGCAGTATTTT
CDR3 protein: CATSRDRRLATDTQYF

CDR3 length: 14
V gene: TRBV5-1
D gene: -
clone size: -
J gene: TRBJ1-1
CDR3 DNA: TGCGCCAGCAGCTTTGGGACCCTGAACACTGAAGCTTTCTTT
CDR3 protein: CASSFGTLNTEAFF

CDR3 length: 17
V gene: TRBV5-1
D gene: -
clone size: -
J gene: TRBJ2-7
CDR3 DNA: TGCGCCAGCAGCGAGGGATTTTTTGGGGGCGCGGGCTACGAGCAGTACTTC
CDR3 protein: CASSEGFFGGAGYEQYF

CDR3 length: 14
V gene: TRBV15
D gene: -
clone size: -
J gene: TRBJ1-2
CDR3 DNA: TGTGCCACCAGCAGAGATCGACAGAGCTATGGCTACACCTTC
CDR3 protein: CATSRDRQSYGYTF

CDR3 length: 12
V gene: TRBV29-1
D gene: -
clone size: -
J gene: TRBJ2-5
CDR3 DNA: TGCAGCGTTGAATCAGGGAAAGAGACCCAGTACTTC
CDR3 protein: CSVESGKETQYF

CDR3 length: 15
V gene: TRBV5-6
D gene: -
clone size: -
J gene: TRBJ2-5
CDR3 DNA: TGTGCCAGCAGCTCGAGTCGGGGGGCCCAAGAGACCCAGTACTTC
CDR3 protein: CASSSSRGAQETQYF

CDR3 length: 15
V gene: TRBV18
D gene: TRBD1
clone size: -
J gene: TRBJ1-2
CDR3 DNA: TGTGCCAGCTCACCGACATACCGGGACAGCTATGGCTACACCTTC
CDR3 protein: CASSPTYRDSYGYTF

CDR3 length: 15
V gene: TRBV27
D gene: -
clone size: many
J gene: TRBJ1-4
CDR3 DNA: TGTGCCAGCAGTCAAAGGGCGGGGCCTAATGAAAAACTGTTTTTT
CDR3 protein: CASSQRAGPNEKLFF

CDR3 length: 14
V gene: TRBV19
D gene: -
clone size: -
J gene: TRBJ1-5
CDR3 DNA: TGTGCCAGTAGTATAGGGACGGGCAATCAGCCCCAGCATTTT
CDR3 protein: CASSIGTGNQPQHF

CDR3 length: 14
V gene: TRBV9
D gene: -
clone size: -
J gene: TRBJ2-5
CDR3 DNA: TGTGCCAGCAGCGTGCGACTAGGGGGTGAGACCCAGTACTTC
CDR3 protein: CASSVRLGGETQYF

CDR3 length: 13
V gene: TRBV28
D gene: -
clone size: -
J gene: TRBJ1-2
CDR3 DNA: TGTGCCAGCACGGAGGGGACGGACTATGGCTACACCTTC
CDR3 protein: CASTEGTDYGYTF

CDR3 length: 11
V gene: TRBV5-1
D gene: -
clone size: -
J gene: TRBJ1-1
CDR3 DNA: TGCGCCAGCAGCGGGCAGGGGGAAGCTTTCTTT
CDR3 protein: CASSGQGEAFF

CDR3 length: 14
V gene: TRBV28
D gene: -
clone size: -
J gene: TRBJ2-7
CDR3 DNA: TGTGCCAGCAGTTTATGGGCTAGTAACTACGAGCAGTACTTC
CDR3 protein: CASSLWASNYEQYF

CDR3 length: 19
V gene: TRBV4-1
D gene: TRBD2
clone size: -
J gene: TRBJ2-3
CDR3 DNA: TGCGCCAGCAGCCATCGACTAGCGGGAGGCCCCTCGGGCACAGATACGCAGTATTTT
CDR3 protein: CASSHRLAGGPSGTDTQYF

CDR3 length: 12
V gene: TRBV7-2
D gene: -
clone size: -
J gene: TRBJ2-1
CDR3 DNA: TGTGCCAGCAACCTAATGAGGGGTGAGCAGTTCTTC
CDR3 protein: CASNLMRGEQFF

CDR3 length: 14
V gene: TRBV7-2
D gene: -
clone size: -
J gene: TRBJ2-2
CDR3 DNA: TGTGCCAGCAGTTGGAGGGGGGTCACCGGGGAGCTGTTTTTT
CDR3 protein: CASSWRGVTGELFF

CDR3 length: 15
V gene: TRBV9
D gene: TRBD1
clone size: -
J gene: TRBJ2-1
CDR3 DNA: TGTGCCAGCAGCGTAGACAGGGGGTCCTACAATGAGCAGTTCTTC
CDR3 protein: CASSVDRGSYNEQFF

CDR3 length: 16
V gene: TRBV11-3
D gene: -
clone size: -
J gene: TRBJ2-1
CDR3 DNA: TGTGCCAGCAGCTGGGAGGGGGGGAGACCCTACAATGAGCAGTTCTTC
CDR3 protein: CASSWEGGRPYNEQFF

CDR3 length: 15
V gene: TRBV6-1
D gene: -
clone size: -
J gene: TRBJ1-2
CDR3 DNA: TGTGCCAGCAGTGAATCCCTGACCAGGGTCTATGGCTACACCTTC
CDR3 protein: CASSESLTRVYGYTF

CDR3 length: 15
V gene: TRBV6-1
D gene: -
clone size: -
J gene: TRBJ1-2
CDR3 DNA: TGTGCCAGCAGCGTGATGGGGGTTCATTTTGAAGGCTACACCTTC
CDR3 protein: CASSVMGVHFEGYTF

CDR3 length: 17
V gene: TRBV2
D gene: TRBD1
clone size: -
J gene: TRBJ1-4
CDR3 DNA: TGTGCCAGCAGTTCCGTCCAGGACAGGGGGACTTATGAAAAACTGTTTTTT
CDR3 protein: CASSSVQDRGTYEKLFF

CDR3 length: 14
V gene: TRBV29-1
D gene: -
clone size: -
J gene: TRBJ2-2
CDR3 DNA: TGCAGCGGAATAATAAGCCTTAACACCGGGGAGCTGTTTTTT
CDR3 protein: CSGIISLNTGELFF

CDR3 length: 15
V gene: TRBV6-1
D gene: -
clone size: -
J gene: TRBJ2-4
CDR3 DNA: TGTGCCAGCAGTGGGGGGACCCAAGCCAAAAACATTCAGTACTTC
CDR3 protein: CASSGGTQAKNIQYF

CDR3 length: 14
V gene: TRBV28
D gene: -
clone size: -
J gene: TRBJ1-4
CDR3 DNA: TGTGCCAGCACCATTAGTGGGGGCGAGGAAAAACTGTTTTTT
CDR3 protein: CASTISGGEEKLFF

CDR3 length: 14
V gene: TRBV7-3
D gene: TRBD1
clone size: -
J gene: TRBJ1-2
CDR3 DNA: TGTGCCAGCAGCTTCCGGGACAGAATCTATGGCTACACCTTC
CDR3 protein: CASSFRDRIYGYTF

CDR3 length: 14
V gene: TRBV5-1
D gene: -
clone size: -
J gene: TRBJ2-5
CDR3 DNA: TGCGCCAGCAGCTCGAGGGACCCCAGAGAGACCCAGTACTTC
CDR3 protein: CASSSRDPRETQYF

CDR3 length: 13
V gene: TRBV6-1
D gene: -
clone size: once
J gene: TRBJ1-1
CDR3 DNA: TGTGCCAGCAGTGAATGGACACCCACTGAAGCTTTCTTT
CDR3 protein: CASSEWTPTEAFF

CDR3 length: 15
V gene: TRBV2
D gene: -
clone size: -
J gene: TRBJ1-5
CDR3 DNA: TGTGCCAGCAGTGATGACTCAGTTAGCAATCAGCCCCAGCATTTT
CDR3 protein: CASSDDSVSNQPQHF

CDR3 length: 15
V gene: TRBV19
D gene: TRBD2
clone size: -
J gene: TRBJ2-5
CDR3 DNA: TGTGCCAGTAGTATTGTTCTAGCGGGAGGGGAGACCCAGTACTTC
CDR3 protein: CASSIVLAGGETQYF

CDR3 length: 15
V gene: TRBV6-6
D gene: -
clone size: -
J gene: TRBJ1-1
CDR3 DNA: TGTGCCAGCAGTTCCCTCGACGGCATGAACACTGAAGCTTTCTTT
CDR3 protein: CASSSLDGMNTEAFF

CDR3 length: 17
V gene: TRBV5-1
D gene: TRBD2
clone size: -
J gene: TRBJ2-7
CDR3 DNA: TGCGCCAGCAGCTTGGTGGCTAGCGGGGCCAGCTCCTACGAGCAGTACTTC
CDR3 protein: CASSLVASGASSYEQYF

CDR3 length: 16
V gene: TRBV19
D gene: -
clone size: -
J gene: TRBJ2-7
CDR3 DNA: TGTGCCAGTAGAGACACCGCTAGTTCGACCTTCTACGAGCAGTACTTC
CDR3 protein: CASRDTASSTFYEQYF

CDR3 length: 17
V gene: TRBV15
D gene: -
clone size: -
J gene: TRBJ1-1
CDR3 DNA: TGTGCCACCAGCAGAGATCACGACAGGCCCATGAACACTGAAGCTTTCTTT
CDR3 protein: CATSRDHDRPMNTEAFF

CDR3 length: 19
V gene: TRBV14
D gene: -
clone size: -
J gene: TRBJ1-2
CDR3 DNA: TGTGCCAGCAGCCAAGATTGGGGCGGCGGAGCCCTCTCTTTCTATGGCTACACCTTC
CDR3 protein: CASSQDWGGGALSFYGYTF

CDR3 length: 14
V gene: TRBV28
D gene: TRBD2
clone size: -
J gene: TRBJ2-3
CDR3 DNA: TGTGCCAGCAGCCAAACTAGCGGCACAGATACGCAGTATTTT
CDR3 protein: CASSQTSGTDTQYF

CDR3 length: 14
V gene: TRBV9
D gene: -
clone size: -
J gene: TRBJ1-5
CDR3 DNA: TGTGCCAGCAGCGACTCAGGGGTCAATCAGCCCCAGCATTTT
CDR3 protein: CASSDSGVNQPQHF

CDR3 length: 17
V gene: TRBV6-1
D gene: TRBD2
clone size: -
J gene: TRBJ2-2
CDR3 DNA: TGTGCCAGCAGTGAGGGACTAGCGGGATTCTACACCGGGGAGCTGTTTTTT
CDR3 protein: CASSEGLAGFYTGELFF

CDR3 length: 14
V gene: TRBV7-2
D gene: TRBD1
clone size: few
J gene: TRBJ2-7
CDR3 DNA: TGTGCCAGCAGCGACGACAGGGGACCCTACGAGCAGTACTTC
CDR3 protein: CASSDDRGPYEQYF

CDR3 length: 14
V gene: TRBV7-6
D gene: -
clone size: -
J gene: TRBJ2-2
CDR3 DNA: TGTGCCAGCAGCCCGACGGCCTCCCCCGGGGAGCTGTTTTTT
CDR3 protein: CASSPTASPGELFF